Presented here are 2 T cell receptor beta chains from one specimen sequenced in a study of blood T cell repertoires in COVID-19. Profiled with immunoSEQ multiplex PCR; TCRdb holds only in-frame clones, not every one. The table includes 150,000 to 200,000 clones, around nine tenths detected once. Sequencing was carried out using peripheral blood. These TCRs come from a human donor in a cohort sampled during active COVID-19.

The chain joins TRBV19 to TRBJ2-1; 7 nucleotides match TRBD1. Germline values: CDR1 LNHDA, CDR2 SQIVND (reference sequence). There are 13 residues in the CDR3. Trimming at V came to 5 bases and at J to 9 bases, leaving 7 bases not matched to a gene. The CDR3, as DNA: TGTGCCAGTAGTCGAGACCACAGGGGTGAGCAGTTCTTC. This codes for CASSRDHRGEQFF.

The chain uses TRBV9 and TRBJ2-3, with 10 bases identical to TRBD2. Germline CDR1 SGDLS, CDR2 YYNGEE. V was clipped by 0 bases and J by 2 bases; unmatched bases: 3. The CDR3 runs to 16 residues. The CDR3 DNA reads as TGTGCCAGCAGCGTAGGAACTAGCGGGGACACAGATACGCAGTATTTT. As protein: CASSVGTSGDTDTQYF. Variable domain in full (rest from reference TRBV9 and TRBJ2-3): DSGVTQTPKHLITATGQRVTLRCSPRSGDLSVYWYQQSLDQGLQFLIQYYNGEERAKGNILERFSAQQFPDLHSELNLSSLELGDSALYFCASSVGTSGDTDTQYFGPGTRLTVL.